These 11 T cell receptor beta chains were all obtained from the same sample, sequenced in a study of T cell responses to AZD1222 COVID-19 vaccine. Measured with immunoSEQ multiplex PCR; TCRdb has only the in-frame clones, and not every one. The sample shows 6,000 or so clones, more than 70% of them seen only once. Sequences were derived from peripheral blood, sampled 28 days after the second AZD1222 dose. These receptor sequences come from an adult who received the AZD1222 COVID-19 vaccine.

This clone showed up just once. The rearrangement links TRBV28 to TRBJ1-1; D perhaps matches TRBD1 (6 bases). The CDR3 loop spans 14 amino acids. CDR1 and CDR2 from the germline V gene are MDHEN and SYDVKM. V was clipped by 8 bases and J by 3 bases, with 16 bases between them. The CDR3 here is CASGSGQGYTEAFF. The CDR3, as DNA: TGTGCCAGCGGGTCCGGGCAGGGGTACACTGAAGCTTTCTTT. Complete variable domain (other parts from reference TRBV28 and TRBJ1-1): DVKVTQSSRYLVKRTGEKVFLECVQDMDHENMFWYRQDPGLGLRLIYFSYDVKMKEKGDIPEGYSVSREKKERFSLILESASTNQTSMYLCASGSGQGYTEAFFGQGTRLTVV.

The rearrangement joins TRBV5-1 to TRBJ2-3, with 10 bases aligning to TRBD2. V was pared by 0 bases and J by 6 bases, with 13 bases of the junction left unmatched. The V gene's germline CDR1 is SGHRS and CDR2 YFSETQ. The CDR3 extends over 18 amino acids. In nucleotides, the CDR3 is TGCGCCAGCAGCTTGGCCGGGACTAGCGTAAGAGTCACGGATACGCAGTATTTT. Translation: CASSLAGTSVRVTDTQYF.

The chain combines TRBV4-1 with TRBJ2-7, with 9 positions matching TRBD2. CDR1 is MGHRA, CDR2 YSYEKL, per germline. The CDR3 extends over 15 amino acids. The junction had 5 bases not matched to a gene; V was cut back by 0 bases and J by 5 bases. CDR3 residues: CASSQDGSSGNEQYF. The CDR3 DNA follows: TGCGCCAGCAGCCAAGATGGGTCTAGCGGGAACGAGCAGTACTTC.

J is TRBJ2-1 and V is TRBV7-2; D is possibly TRBD2 (6 bases). Germline lookup yields CDR1 SGHTA and CDR2 FQGNSA. This CDR3 is 15 amino acids long. V gave up 3 bases and J gave up 8 bases, with 17 bases separating them. This CDR3 reads CASSFQASASDEQFF. The CDR3 DNA reads as TGTGCCAGCAGCTTTCAGGCTAGCGCTTCAGATGAGCAGTTCTTC.

The chain links TRBV5-6 to TRBJ2-2; a possible D gene is TRBD2 (5 bases). The CDR3 covers 15 residues. Trimming pared 1 base from V and 0 bases from J, leaving 7 bases between. Looked up from germline, CDR1 is SGHDT and CDR2 is YYEEEE. CDR3 loop: CASSLKLANTGELFF. CDR3 DNA sequence: TGTGCCAGCAGCTTGAAACTAGCGAACACCGGGGAGCTGTTTTTT.

V and J are TRBV4-3 and TRBJ2-5; D may be TRBD1 or TRBD2 (7 bases each). Germline V gene sequence: CDR1 LGHNA, CDR2 YSLEER. V was pared by 4 bases and J by 5 bases, with 17 bases between. This CDR3 region has 15 residues. CDR3 protein: CASSPQGGLGETQYF. For the CDR3, the DNA is TGCGCCAGCAGCCCTCAGGGGGGGCTGGGGGAGACCCAGTACTTC.

The chain couples TRBV15 to TRBJ2-3, with 15 nucleotides matching TRBD2. The junction had 10 bases not matched to a gene; V was cut back by 6 bases and J by 0 bases. The CDR3 is made up of 19 amino acids. CDR1 LNHNV and CDR2 YYDKDF come from the germline V gene (reference sequence). Here the CDR3 DNA reads TGTGCCACCAGTCGGACTAGCGGGAGGGCCTTGTGGAGCACAGATACGCAGTATTTT. This gives the protein CATSRTSGRALWSTDTQYF.

CDR3 protein: CASSYLQRWANGELFF. The CDR3 DNA reads TGTGCCAGCAGTTACCTCCAAAGGTGGGCGAACGGGGAGCTGTTTTTT. The rearrangement links TRBV6-5 to TRBJ2-2; D unclear. Between the trimmed V and J ends, which lost 2 bases and 7 bases, there was a span of 17 bases. This CDR3 is built from 16 residues. The V gene's germline CDR1 is MNHEY and CDR2 SVGAGI.

The table lists this clone with a count of one. CDR3 nucleotides: TGTGCCAGCAGCTTAGAGGGCTATGGCTACACCTTC. Amino acid sequence: CASSLEGYGYTF. This chain links TRBV7-2 with TRBJ1-2, with D unclear. CDR3 length equals 12 residues. With 1 base removed from V and 4 bases from J, the gap between germline ends came to 4 bases. The germline V gene encodes CDR1 SGHTA and CDR2 FQGNSA.

The J gene is TRBJ2-5, the V gene TRBV7-3; D not resolved. Between the trimmed V and J ends, which lost 2 bases and 4 bases, there was a span of 5 bases. Germline CDR1 is SGHTA and CDR2 is FQGTGA. There are 12 residues in the CDR3. The DNA of the CDR3 is TGTGCCAGCAGCTTACCCGGAGAGACCCAGTACTTC. Protein product: CASSLPGETQYF.

This clone has just one count. CDR3 bases: TGTGCCAGCAGTGGGGGGTCTGCCACCCCGAGGGAGACCCAGTACTTC. Protein sequence: CASSGGSATPRETQYF. The rearrangement uses TRBV2 and TRBJ2-5, with D possibly called TRBD1 or TRBD2 (5 bases each). There are 16 residues in the CDR3. Germline CDR1 and CDR2: SNHLY and FYNNEI. Trimming pared 4 bases from V and 5 bases from J, leaving 20 bases between.